This TCR beta chain comes out of a study of T-cell reconstitution after alpha-beta-depleted transplantation in children. The authors prepared the TCRbeta library with unique molecular identifiers. MiXCR, run by TCRdb on the PCR reads, gives a single entry per CDR3 protein. Seen here are 200,000 to 300,000 distinct CDR3 sequences, about 26% observed once, and the top ten hold around 2.5%. This clonotype has just a few counts. The germline V gene encodes CDR1 SGHRS and CDR2 YFSETQ. J gave up 4 bases and V 4 bases, and 5 bases lay outside the gene matches. This CDR3 has 15 amino acids. This clonotype originated in a girl aged 2 to 10 with Fanconi anemia, due to receive a stem cell transplant. The sample here was PBMCs, taken before TCRalphabeta/CD19-depleted stem cell transplant. The chain recombines TRBV5-1 with TRBJ2-6, with 7 nucleotides matching TRBD1. The DNA for the CDR3 is TGCGCCAGCAGCCGGACAGGCGCCGGGGCCAACGTCCTGACTTTC. Protein: CASSRTGAGANVLTF.